The entry below describes one T cell receptor beta chain. Libraries were prepared by immunoSEQ multiplex PCR; TCRdb keeps only in-frame clonotypes and omits some of them. The sample lists 130,000 to 150,000 clones; around 90% were seen once. The sample originates from a study of control samples from healthy donors and cancer patients. Germline CDR1 reads LNHDA; CDR2 reads SQIVND (reference sequence). Deletions cut 1 base from V and 4 bases from J, with 4 bases between. This CDR3 has 12 residues. This receptor was obtained from a man aged 30 to 39 in good health. Sequenced material: blood. The rearrangement links TRBV19 to TRBJ1-1; D call uncertain. Here the CDR3 reads CASSIGATEAFF. The CDR3 nucleotides read TGTGCCAGTAGTATAGGGGCCACTGAAGCTTTCTTT.